The 7 T cell receptor beta chains below all came from one sample that was sequenced in a study of T cells after yellow fever vaccination. TCRdb redid the calling of the 5' RACE reads with MiXCR, one entry per CDR3 protein. This sample yields 610,000 or so distinct CDR3 sequences, of which over 9% are seen a single time; approximately 15% belongs to the top ten. The sample here was PBMCs, taken on the day of the yellow fever booster vaccination. Receptors originate from a man aged 25-40 years who received the YFV17D yellow fever vaccine.

The chain employs TRBV12-3 or TRBV12-4 and TRBJ2-1; D is possibly TRBD2 (6 bases). The CDR3 covers 16 residues. V lost 4 bases and J lost 2, with 15 bases in between. The chain's CDR3 is CASSSLSGAPYNEQFF. For the CDR3, the DNA is TGTGCCAGCAGTTCGCTTAGCGGCGCCCCCTACAATGAGCAGTTCTTC.

This clonotype turned up a few times. This chain uses TRBV5-1 with TRBJ2-3, with a possible D match to TRBD2 (6 bases). CDR1 and CDR2 (germline): SGHRS, YFSETQ. V was trimmed by 3 bases and J by 5 bases, leaving 10 bases between them. The CDR3 contains 13 residues. CDR3 sequence: CASSSVGGDTQYF. CDR3 bases: TGCGCCAGCAGCTCCGTGGGGGGAGATACGCAGTATTTT.

There are a few counts of this clonotype. The chain links TRBV20-1 to TRBJ2-1; possibly TRBD2 for D (6 bases). The CDR3 is made up of 14 amino acids. CDR1 is DFQATT and CDR2 is SNEGSKA in the germline V gene (reference sequence). Between the trimmed V and J ends, which lost 6 bases and 4 bases, there was a span of 16 bases. As DNA, the CDR3 is TGCAGTGCGCCCCTTTCGGGAGTATACAATGAGCAGTTCTTC. It yields the protein CSAPLSGVYNEQFF.

This clonotype occurred once. In DNA form, the CDR3 reads TGTGCCAGCAGCTTGGGAGGGGGTGAGGGTGAAGCTTTCTTT. It specifies CASSLGGGEGEAFF. The gene calls are TRBV3-1 and TRBJ1-1; the D gene is possibly TRBD1 (6 bases). Germline CDR1 reads LGHDT; CDR2 reads YNNKEL (reference sequence). The CDR3 has 14 residues. Trimming removed 5 bases from V and 7 bases from J, with 17 bases in between.

The chain employs TRBV5-4 and TRBJ2-2; perhaps TRBD2 as D (6 bases). The germline V gene has CDR1 SGHNT and CDR2 YYREEE (reference sequence). V lost 4 bases to trimming and J lost 6 bases, with 16 bases between them. The CDR3 is made up of 15 amino acids. The CDR3 DNA sequence: TGTGCCAGCAGCCCGCGACTAGGGTCGGCCGGGGAGCTGTTTTTT. Its protein product is CASSPRLGSAGELFF.

This clonotype has only a few counts. V is TRBV5-1 and J is TRBJ2-2, with a weak D call TRBD1 (6 bases). Germline V gene lookup returns CDR1 SGHRS and CDR2 YFSETQ. CDR3 length: 16 residues. V was trimmed by 0 bases and J by 3 bases, leaving 12 bases between them. CDR3 sequence (DNA): TGCGCCAGCAGCTTGGCCCAGGGGTGGGACACCGGGGAGCTGTTTTTT. Translation: CASSLAQGWDTGELFF.

This chain connects TRBV5-1 to TRBJ1-1; TRBD1 might be the D (5 bases). The CDR3 sequence is 14 residues long. Germline V gives CDR1 SGHRS, CDR2 YFSETQ. V lost 6 bases to trimming and J lost 0 bases, with 12 bases between them. The CDR3 loop reads CASTSGQVNTEAFF. The DNA for the CDR3 is TGCGCCAGCACCTCGGGGCAGGTGAACACTGAAGCTTTCTTT.